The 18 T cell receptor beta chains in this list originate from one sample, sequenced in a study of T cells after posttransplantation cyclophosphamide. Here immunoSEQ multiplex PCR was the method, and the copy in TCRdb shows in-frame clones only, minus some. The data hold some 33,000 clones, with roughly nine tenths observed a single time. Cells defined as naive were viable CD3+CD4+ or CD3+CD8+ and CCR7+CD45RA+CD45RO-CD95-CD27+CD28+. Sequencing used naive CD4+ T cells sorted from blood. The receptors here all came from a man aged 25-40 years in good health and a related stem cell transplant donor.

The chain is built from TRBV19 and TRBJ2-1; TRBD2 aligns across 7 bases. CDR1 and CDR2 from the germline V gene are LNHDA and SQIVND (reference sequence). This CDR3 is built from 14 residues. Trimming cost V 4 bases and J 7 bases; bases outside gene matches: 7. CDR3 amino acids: CASSRLAVGNEQFF. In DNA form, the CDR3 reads TGTGCCAGTAGTAGGCTAGCGGTGGGGAATGAGCAGTTCTTC.

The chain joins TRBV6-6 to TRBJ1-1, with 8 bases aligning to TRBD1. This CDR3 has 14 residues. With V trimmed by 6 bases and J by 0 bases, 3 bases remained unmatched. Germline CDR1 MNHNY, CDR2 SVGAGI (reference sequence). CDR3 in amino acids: CASRETGVNTEAFF. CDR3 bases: TGTGCCAGCAGGGAGACAGGGGTGAACACTGAAGCTTTCTTT.

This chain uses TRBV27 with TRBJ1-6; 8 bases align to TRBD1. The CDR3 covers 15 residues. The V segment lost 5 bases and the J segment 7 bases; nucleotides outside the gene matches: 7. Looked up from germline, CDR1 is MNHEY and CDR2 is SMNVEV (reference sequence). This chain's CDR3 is CASSGRQGLNSPLHF. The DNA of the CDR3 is TGTGCCAGCAGTGGGAGACAGGGGCTGAATTCACCCCTCCACTTT.

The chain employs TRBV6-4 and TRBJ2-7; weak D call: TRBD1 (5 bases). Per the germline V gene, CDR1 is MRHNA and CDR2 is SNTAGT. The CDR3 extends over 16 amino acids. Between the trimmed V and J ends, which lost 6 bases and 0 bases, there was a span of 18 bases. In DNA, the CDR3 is TGTGCCAGCAGCGAAGCAGGACACCGAGCCTCCTACGAGCAGTACTTC. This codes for CASSEAGHRASYEQYF.

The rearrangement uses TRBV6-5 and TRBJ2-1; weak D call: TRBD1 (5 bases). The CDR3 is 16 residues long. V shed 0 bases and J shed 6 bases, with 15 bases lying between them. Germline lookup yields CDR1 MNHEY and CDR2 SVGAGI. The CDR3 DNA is TGTGCCAGCAGTTACTCGGGCAGGGTTGGTTCCAATGAGCAGTTCTTC. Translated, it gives CASSYSGRVGSNEQFF.

The DNA of the CDR3 is TGTGCCAGCAGCGTAGGTGGGCCTCACCCGGGGGGCTACACCTTC. Protein product: CASSVGGPHPGGYTF. The V and J genes are TRBV9 and TRBJ1-2; unclear D gene. V shed 0 bases and J shed 8 bases, with 17 bases lying between them. The germline V gene encodes CDR1 SGDLS and CDR2 YYNGEE. The CDR3 sequence is 15 residues long. Full variable domain (missing parts from reference TRBV9 and TRBJ1-2): DSGVTQTPKHLITATGQRVTLRCSPRSGDLSVYWYQQSLDQGLQFLIQYYNGEERAKGNILERFSAQQFPDLHSELNLSSLELGDSALYFCASSVGGPHPGGYTFGSGTRLTVV.

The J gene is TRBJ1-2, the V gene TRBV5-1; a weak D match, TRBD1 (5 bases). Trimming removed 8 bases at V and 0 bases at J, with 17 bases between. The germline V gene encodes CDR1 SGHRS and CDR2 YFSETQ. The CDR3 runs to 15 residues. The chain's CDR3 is CASLLMPDTNYGYTF. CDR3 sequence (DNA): TGCGCCAGTTTACTAATGCCGGACACTAACTATGGCTACACCTTC.

The CDR3, as DNA: TGTGCCAGCAGGCGGGACAGGGAGAGGCCCCAGCATTTT. This codes for CASRRDRERPQHF. This chain joins TRBV6-7 and TRBJ1-5, with 9 bases matching TRBD1. TRBV6-7 is an ORF, and what it does is uncertain. This CDR3 contains 13 residues. The ends lost 6 bases at V and 9 bases at J; junction bases unmatched: 6.

CDR3 protein: CASSLDGGAYEQYF. DNA for the CDR3: TGCGCCAGCAGCCTAGACGGGGGTGCCTACGAGCAGTACTTC. The gene calls are TRBV4-1 and TRBJ2-7, with D possibly being TRBD2 (6 bases). V lost 4 bases to trimming and J lost 2 bases, with 12 bases between them. From germline, CDR1 is MGHRA and CDR2 YSYEKL. The CDR3 has 14 amino acids.

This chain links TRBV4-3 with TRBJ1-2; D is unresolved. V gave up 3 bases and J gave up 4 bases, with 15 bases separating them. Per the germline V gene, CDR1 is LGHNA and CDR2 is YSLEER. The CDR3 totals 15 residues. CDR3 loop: CASSHQRAGGYGYTF. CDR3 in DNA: TGCGCCAGCAGCCACCAAAGGGCGGGCGGCTATGGCTACACCTTC.

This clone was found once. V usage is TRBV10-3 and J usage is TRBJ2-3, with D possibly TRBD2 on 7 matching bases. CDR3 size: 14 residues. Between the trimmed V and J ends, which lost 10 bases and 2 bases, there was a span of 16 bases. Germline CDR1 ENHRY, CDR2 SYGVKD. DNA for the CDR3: TGTGCCACCGGGGCGGGGGCCCCCACAGATACGCAGTATTTT. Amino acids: CATGAGAPTDTQYF.

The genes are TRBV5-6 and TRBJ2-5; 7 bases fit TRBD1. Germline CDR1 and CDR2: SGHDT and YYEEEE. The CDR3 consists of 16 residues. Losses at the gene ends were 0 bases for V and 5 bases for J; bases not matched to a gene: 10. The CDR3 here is CASSLGKGQREETQYF. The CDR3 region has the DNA TGTGCCAGCAGCTTGGGGAAGGGACAGAGAGAGGAGACCCAGTACTTC.

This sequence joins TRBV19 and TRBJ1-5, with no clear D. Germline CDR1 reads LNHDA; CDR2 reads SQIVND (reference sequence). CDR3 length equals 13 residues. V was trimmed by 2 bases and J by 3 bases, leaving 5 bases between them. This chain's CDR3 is CASSITDNQPQHF. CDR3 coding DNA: TGTGCCAGTAGTATAACAGACAATCAGCCCCAGCATTTT.

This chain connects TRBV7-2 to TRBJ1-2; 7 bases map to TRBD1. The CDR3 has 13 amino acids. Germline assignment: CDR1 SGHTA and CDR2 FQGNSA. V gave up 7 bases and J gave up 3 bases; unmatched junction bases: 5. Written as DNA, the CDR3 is TGTGCCAGCACTTCCGACAGGGACTATGGCTACACCTTC. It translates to CASTSDRDYGYTF.

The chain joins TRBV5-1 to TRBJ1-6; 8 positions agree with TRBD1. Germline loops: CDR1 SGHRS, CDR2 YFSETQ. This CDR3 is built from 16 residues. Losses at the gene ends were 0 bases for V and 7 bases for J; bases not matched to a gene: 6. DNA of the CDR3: TGCGCCAGCAGCTTGGGCGGGACAGGAGGGAATTCACCCCTCCACTTT. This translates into CASSLGGTGGNSPLHF.

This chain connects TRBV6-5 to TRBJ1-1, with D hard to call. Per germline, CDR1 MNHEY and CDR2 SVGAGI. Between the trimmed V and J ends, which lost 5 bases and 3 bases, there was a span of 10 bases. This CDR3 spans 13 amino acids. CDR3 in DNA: TGTGCCAGCAGTCATCTACGCGACACTGAAGCTTTCTTT. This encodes CASSHLRDTEAFF.

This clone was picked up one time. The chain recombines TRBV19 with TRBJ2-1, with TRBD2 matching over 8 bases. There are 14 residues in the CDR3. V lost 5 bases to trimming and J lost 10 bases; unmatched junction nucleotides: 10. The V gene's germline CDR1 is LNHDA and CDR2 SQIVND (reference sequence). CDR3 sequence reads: CASSPLSTSAEQFF. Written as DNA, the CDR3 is TGTGCCAGTAGTCCGCTTTCGACTAGCGCCGAGCAGTTCTTC.

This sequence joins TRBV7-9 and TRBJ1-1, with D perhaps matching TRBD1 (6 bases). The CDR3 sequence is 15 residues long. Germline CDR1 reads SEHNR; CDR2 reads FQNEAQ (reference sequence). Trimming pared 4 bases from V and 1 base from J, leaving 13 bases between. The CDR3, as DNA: TGTGCCAGCAGCTCCCTGAAGGGACAGAACACTGAAGCTTTCTTT. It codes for CASSSLKGQNTEAFF.